This T cell receptor beta chain was recovered during a study of T cells in tuberculosis. Study outcomes and limitations: Some low-affinity tetramer-binding T cells may be absent from this sample.

Sequencing was performed with immunoSEQ multiplex PCR; in TCRdb, only in-frame clones are kept and a portion is missing. The sample has about 88,000 clones, roughly 93% seen once. After thawing and overnight rest, PBMC were stained with GMM-loaded CD1B tetramer, viability dye and anti-CD3 for sorting. C32 glucose monomycolate from Rhodococcus equi was loaded onto the CD1B tetramers. From each donor, about 100,000 tetramer-negative cells were sorted. Losses at the gene ends were 4 bases for V and 3 bases for J; bases not matched to a gene: 6. CDR1 and CDR2 from the germline V gene are SGHAT and FQNNGV. The CDR3 spans 15 residues.

The sequence was collected from an adult woman with latent tuberculosis. The chain recombines TRBV11-2 with TRBJ1-2; 9 bases fit TRBD1. Sequenced sample: CD1b-GMM tetramer-negative cells sorted from PBMCs. The CDR3, as DNA: TGTGCCAGCAGCTCAACAGGGGGCGCGTACTATGGCTACACCTTC. Protein sequence: CASSSTGGAYYGYTF.